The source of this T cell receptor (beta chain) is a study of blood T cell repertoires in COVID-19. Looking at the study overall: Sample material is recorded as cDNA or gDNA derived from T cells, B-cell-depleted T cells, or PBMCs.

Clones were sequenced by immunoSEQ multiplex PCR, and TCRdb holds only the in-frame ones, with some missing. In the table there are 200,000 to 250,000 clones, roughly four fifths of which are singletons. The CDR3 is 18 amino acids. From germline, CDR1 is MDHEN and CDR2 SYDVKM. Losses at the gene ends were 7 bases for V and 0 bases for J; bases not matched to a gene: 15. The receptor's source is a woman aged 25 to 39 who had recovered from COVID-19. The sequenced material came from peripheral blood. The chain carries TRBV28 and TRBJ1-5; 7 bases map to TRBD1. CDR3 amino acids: CASTGEEGAPNSNQPQHF. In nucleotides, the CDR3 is TGTGCCAGCACCGGCGAGGAGGGGGCCCCAAATAGCAATCAGCCCCAGCATTTT.